These 10 T cell receptor beta chains were sequenced from one sample in a study of blood T cell repertoires in COVID-19. Repertoires were generated with immunoSEQ multiplex PCR, while TCRdb's copy carries only in-frame clones and drops some. Here the sample spans about 240,000 clones, approximately 83% being singletons. The sample taken for sequencing was PBMCs or T cells enriched from blood (not recorded which). The receptors come from a woman between 35 and 50 years old who had been exposed to COVID-19.

V and J are TRBV27 and TRBJ1-5, with 8 nucleotides matching TRBD1. The CDR3 length is 16 residues. V trimming: 9 bases; J trimming: 3 bases; junction bases outside the gene matches: 13. Germline V gene sequence: CDR1 MNHEY, CDR2 SMNVEV (reference sequence). The CDR3 nucleotides are TGTGCCAGTTGGGCTAAGCGGGACAGGACCAATCAGCCCCAGCATTTT. As protein: CASWAKRDRTNQPQHF.

This chain uses TRBV28 with TRBJ2-3; 9 nucleotides line up with TRBD1. The CDR3 length is 15 residues. CDR1 is MDHEN and CDR2 is SYDVKM in the germline V gene. J gave up 2 bases and V 3 bases, and 3 bases lay outside the gene matches. CDR3 protein: CASSFRDRATDTQYF. CDR3 DNA: TGTGCCAGCAGTTTCCGGGACAGGGCCACAGATACGCAGTATTTT.

The CDR3 reads CASSPGPQGPEQYF. CDR3 nucleotides: TGTGCCAGCTCACCGGGGCCACAGGGTCCGGAGCAGTACTTC. This rearrangement joins TRBV18 to TRBJ2-7; D possibly corresponds to TRBD1 (6 bases). Trimming cost V 3 bases and J 7 bases, with 16 bases left between them. This CDR3 spans 14 amino acids. CDR1 and CDR2 from the germline V gene are KGHSH and LQKENI.

The chain joins TRBV7-2 to TRBJ2-2; the match to TRBD1 covers 8 bases. V lost 2 bases and J lost 5; bases outside the gene matches: 1. The CDR3 extends over 14 amino acids. Germline V gene data show CDR1 as SGHTA and CDR2 as FQGNSA. CDR3 sequence reads: CASSLQGATGELFF. The CDR3 DNA sequence: TGTGCCAGCAGCTTACAGGGGGCTACCGGGGAGCTGTTTTTT. The entire variable domain, with the rest obtained from reference TRBV7-2 and TRBJ2-2, is as follows: GAGVSQSPSNKVTEKGKDVELRCDPISGHTALYWYRQSLGQGLEFLIYFQGNSAPDKSGLPSDRFSAERTGGSVSTLTIQRTQQEDSAVYLCASSLQGATGELFFGEGSRLTVL.

V is TRBV6-5 and J is TRBJ2-7; TRBD1 is a possible D gene (7 bases). Germline CDR1 reads MNHEY; CDR2 reads SVGAGI. V lost 8 bases and J 0 bases, leaving 14 bases between the germline ends. The CDR3 sequence is 14 residues long. In DNA, the CDR3 is TGTGCCAGCTTAAGGGGGGACAGCTCCTACGAGCAGTACTTC. Amino acid sequence: CASLRGDSSYEQYF.

In this sample, this clone turned up a few times. The V call is TRBV7-2, the J call TRBJ1-6; D is uncertain. Per the germline V gene, CDR1 is SGHTA and CDR2 is FQGNSA. The CDR3 spans 15 residues. Trimming shortened V by 2 bases and J by 10 bases, and 15 bases separated the two germline ends. The CDR3 nucleotides are TGTGCCAGCAGCTTATGGAGCGGCCCCATGTCACCCCTCCACTTT. Protein sequence: CASSLWSGPMSPLHF.

The CDR3 nucleotides read TGTGCCAGCGGTCGGGGATGGCACAATCAGCCCCAGCATTTT. Protein product: CASGRGWHNQPQHF. This chain uses TRBV2 with TRBJ1-5, with no clear D. CDR1 SNHLY and CDR2 FYNNEI come from the germline V gene. The CDR3 has 14 amino acids. Trimming took 8 bases from V and 3 from J, leaving 14 bases between them.

The rearrangement joins TRBV3-1 (or the pseudogene TRBV3-2) to TRBJ1-1, with a weak D call TRBD1 (6 bases). CDR3 size: 16 residues. Trimming removed 4 bases from V and 1 base from J, with 16 bases in between. The V gene's germline CDR1 is LGHDT and CDR2 YNNKEL (reference sequence). CDR3 region: CASSRSSRGGNTEAFF. The CDR3 nucleotides are TGTGCCAGCAGCCGCAGTTCTAGGGGGGGGAACACTGAAGCTTTCTTT.

This sequence joins TRBV3-1 (or the pseudogene TRBV3-2) and TRBJ1-1; 8 nucleotides line up with TRBD1. The CDR3 extends over 16 amino acids. Per germline, CDR1 LGHDT and CDR2 YNNKEL (reference sequence). The trim removed 5 bases at V and 4 bases at J, leaving 12 bases unmatched. CDR3 sequence (DNA): TGTGCCAGCAGCGGGACAGGAGTAGGGGGGCGCACTGAAGCTTTCTTT. It yields the protein CASSGTGVGGRTEAFF.

The CDR3 region has the DNA TGTGCCAGCAGCCCCAGGGACAGCCAATTCTCTGGAAACACCATATATTTT. Translation gives CASSPRDSQFSGNTIYF. The chain links TRBV7-2 to TRBJ1-3; 7 nucleotides align to TRBD1. CDR1 and CDR2 from the germline V gene are SGHTA and FQGNSA. CDR3 length: 17 residues. Trimming cost V 5 bases and J 0 bases; bases outside gene matches: 10.